Shown below are 20 T cell receptor beta chains from a single sample sequenced in a study of T cells after yellow fever vaccination. TCRdb processed the 5' RACE reads anew with MiXCR; each CDR3 protein has one entry. The data hold 500,000 to 650,000 distinct CDR3 sequences, with 10% to 15% observed a single time. The sequenced sample was PBMCs, obtained on the day of the yellow fever booster vaccination. All receptors come from a man aged 25-40 years who received the YFV17D yellow fever vaccine.

The genes are TRBV20-1 and TRBJ2-7; 9 nucleotides align to TRBD2. J gave up 0 bases and V 3 bases, and 9 bases lay outside the gene matches. The CDR3 consists of 16 residues. CDR1 and CDR2 (germline): DFQATT, SNEGSKA (reference sequence). As DNA, the CDR3 is TGCAGTGCTAGCGGGGTGGCGGGAGGGCACTCCTACGAGCAGTACTTC. Translating it yields CSASGVAGGHSYEQYF.

The chain couples TRBV5-5 to TRBJ2-7, with a tentative D call TRBD2 (6 bases). Germline V gene lookup returns CDR1 SGHKS and CDR2 YYEKEE (reference sequence). This CDR3 has 15 residues. Trimming took 1 base from V and 2 from J, leaving 13 bases between them. The CDR3 here is CASSLFSGGAYEQYF. DNA of the CDR3: TGTGCCAGCAGCTTGTTTTCCGGGGGTGCCTACGAGCAGTACTTC. Full variable domain (missing parts from reference TRBV5-5 and TRBJ2-7): DAGVTQSPTHLIKTRGQQVTLRCSPISGHKSVSWYQQVLGQGPQFIFQYYEKEERGRGNFPDRFSARQFPNYSSELNVNALLLGDSALYLCASSLFSGGAYEQYFGPGTRLTVT.

This clonotype was counted only a few times. The chain recombines TRBV27 with TRBJ2-7; D unclear. V was clipped by 5 bases and J by 4 bases, with 18 bases between them. The CDR3 extends over 15 amino acids. CDR1 and CDR2 (germline): MNHEY, SMNVEV (reference sequence). Here the CDR3 reads CASSILSQPEYEQYF. The DNA of the CDR3 is TGTGCCAGCAGTATACTGTCTCAGCCGGAATACGAGCAGTACTTC.

Only a few counts were recorded for this clonotype. The chain couples TRBV12-3 or TRBV12-4 to TRBJ2-7; D call uncertain. The CDR3 length is 12 residues. The V gene lost 2 bases and the J gene lost 6 bases, with 8 bases spanning the gap. Here the CDR3 reads CASSLIPGEQYF. In nucleotides, the CDR3 is TGTGCCAGCAGTTTAATTCCGGGCGAGCAGTACTTC.

The V and J genes are TRBV6-7 and TRBJ1-5, with D possibly being TRBD1 (6 bases). TRBV6-7 is classed as an ORF, of uncertain function. The V and J ends lost 5 bases and 5 bases respectively, with 13 bases between them. The CDR3 sequence is 14 residues long. The CDR3 reads CASSAPDSDQPQHF. The DNA of the CDR3 is TGTGCCAGCAGTGCCCCGGACAGTGATCAGCCCCAGCATTTT.

The CDR3 nucleotides read TGTGCCAGCACCCCCTCCAAAAGGGACAGGCAACAAGAGACCCAGTACTTC. It yields the protein CASTPSKRDRQQETQYF. The chain has TRBV6-2 or TRBV6-3 and TRBJ2-5; 8 bases line up with TRBD1. Germline trimming cut 7 bases from V and 2 bases from J; bases unmatched to any gene: 15. This CDR3 has 17 amino acids. The germline V gene has CDR1 MNHEY and CDR2 SVGEGT.

This clonotype was picked up a small number of times. CDR3 nucleotide sequence: TGTGCCAGCAGCCAAGGGGGACAGGGGGCCGAAAAACTGTTTTTT. Translating gives CASSQGGQGAEKLFF. The V call is TRBV4-2, the J call TRBJ1-4; 12 bases fit TRBD1. The CDR3 length is 15 residues. CDR1 and CDR2 (germline): LGHNA, YNFKEQ. V was clipped by 1 base and J by 8 bases; unmatched bases: 2.

The chain is built from TRBV29-1 and TRBJ2-1; D is ambiguous. Trimming removed 1 base from V and 2 bases from J, with 9 bases in between. Per germline, CDR1 SQVTM and CDR2 ANQGSEA. The length of the CDR3 is 14 residues. The CDR3 coding sequence is TGCAGCGTTGAAGGTCGAGACCCCTACAATGAGCAGTTCTTC. It translates to CSVEGRDPYNEQFF.

The V call is TRBV5-1, the J call TRBJ2-1, with 7 bases that match TRBD2. Germline CDR1 is SGHRS and CDR2 is YFSETQ. The CDR3 sequence is 15 residues long. With V trimmed by 6 bases and J by 5 bases, 11 bases remained unmatched. The CDR3 DNA sequence: TGCGCCAGCACCAACCAAGCGGGGACGGACAATGAGCAGTTCTTC. The encoded protein is CASTNQAGTDNEQFF.

This clonotype appeared a few times. V usage is TRBV5-4 and J usage is TRBJ2-5; D possibly corresponds to TRBD2 (6 bases). The length of the CDR3 is 14 residues. CDR1 and CDR2 from the germline V gene are SGHNT and YYREEE (reference sequence). The CDR3 loop reads CAFSGGTVQETQYF. CDR3 DNA sequence: TGTGCTTTCTCCGGGGGTACAGTCCAAGAGACCCAGTACTTC.

The chain carries TRBV29-1 and TRBJ2-1, with a possible D match to TRBD1 (5 bases). V dropped 3 bases and J dropped 10 bases, with 16 bases sitting between them. The CDR3 extends over 13 amino acids. CDR1 is SQVTM and CDR2 is ANQGSEA in the germline V gene. This chain's CDR3 is CSVDDGAAGEQFF. Here the CDR3 DNA reads TGCAGCGTTGATGATGGGGCCGCCGGGGAGCAGTTCTTC.

This clonotype was detected only a few times. V and J are TRBV24-1 and TRBJ2-1; TRBD2 matches 12 bases. The CDR3 has 16 residues. The V and J ends lost 3 bases and 2 bases, in that order; junction bases with no gene match: 1. Germline V lookup: CDR1 KGHDR, CDR2 SFDVKD. Written as DNA, the CDR3 is TGTGCCACCAGTGATCGACTAGCGGGAGCCTACAATGAGCAGTTCTTC. This encodes CATSDRLAGAYNEQFF.

The sample holds many counts of this clonotype. The chain couples TRBV10-3 to TRBJ2-7, with TRBD2 as a possible D gene (5 bases). The CDR3 extends over 17 amino acids. Germline V gene data show CDR1 as ENHRY and CDR2 as SYGVKD. V was pared by 0 bases and J by 0 bases, with 15 bases between. The CDR3 is CAISESLVERSSYEQYF. Written as DNA, the CDR3 is TGTGCCATCAGTGAGTCGTTGGTCGAGCGGAGCTCCTACGAGCAGTACTTC.

This chain uses TRBV11-2 with TRBJ2-7, with 14 bases identical to TRBD2. The CDR3 totals 15 residues. J gave up 4 bases and V 5 bases, and 4 bases lay outside the gene matches. Germline assignment: CDR1 SGHAT and CDR2 FQNNGV. For the CDR3, the DNA is TGTGCCAGCAGCACCCGACTAGCGGGAGGGTACGAGCAGTACTTC. This sequence encodes CASSTRLAGGYEQYF. The whole variable domain, filled in from reference TRBV11-2 and TRBJ2-7, reads EAGVAQSPRYKIIEKRQSVAFWCNPISGHATLYWYQQILGQGPKLLIQFQNNGVVDDSQLPKDRFSAERLKGVDSTLKIQPAKLEDSAVYLCASSTRLAGGYEQYFGPGTRLTVT.

The genes are TRBV12-3 or TRBV12-4 and TRBJ2-1; the match to TRBD2 covers 8 bases. Unmatched junction bases numbered 10, after V lost 5 bases and J lost 7 bases. The CDR3 contains 15 residues. The CDR3 reads CASSLSGSVGNEQFF. In DNA form, the CDR3 reads TGTGCCAGCAGTCTGAGCGGGAGTGTAGGGAATGAGCAGTTCTTC.

This clonotype was counted only a few times. The chain is built from TRBV28 and TRBJ2-2; D uncertain. The CDR3 runs to 13 residues. V lost 7 bases and J 4 bases, leaving 10 bases between the germline ends. CDR1 and CDR2 from the germline V gene are MDHEN and SYDVKM. The CDR3 protein is CASKGSPTGELFF. Here the CDR3 DNA reads TGTGCCAGCAAGGGCAGCCCCACCGGGGAGCTGTTTTTT.

The chain links TRBV2 to TRBJ1-5; 8 bases fit TRBD1. This CDR3 spans 14 amino acids. The junction had 7 bases not matched to a gene; V was cut back by 6 bases and J by 6 bases. Germline CDR1 reads SNHLY; CDR2 reads FYNNEI. The CDR3 loop is CASSEDREIQPQHF. DNA of the CDR3: TGTGCCAGCAGCGAGGACAGGGAAATTCAGCCCCAGCATTTT. The full variable domain, rest sourced from reference TRBV2 and TRBJ1-5, is EPEVTQTPSHQVTQMGQEVILRCVPISNHLYFYWYRQILGQKVEFLVSFYNNEISEKSEIFDDQFSVERPDGSNFTLKIRSTKLEDSAMYFCASSEDREIQPQHFGDGTRLSIL.

This clonotype has a handful of counts. The chain uses TRBV18 and TRBJ2-5, with D unclear. The germline V and J ends were trimmed by 6 bases and 0 bases, with 14 bases remaining between them. This CDR3 is 15 amino acids long. CDR1 is KGHSH and CDR2 is LQKENI in the germline V gene. CDR3 bases: TGTGCCAGCTCTCCGCAACGACGGGACCAAGAGACCCAGTACTTC. Translation gives CASSPQRRDQETQYF. Complete variable domain (other parts from reference TRBV18 and TRBJ2-5): NAGVMQNPRHLVRRRGQEARLRCSPMKGHSHVYWYRQLPEEGLKFMVYLQKENIIDESGMPKERFSAEFPKEGPSILRIQQVVRGDSAAYFCASSPQRRDQETQYFGPGTRLLVL.

This clonotype showed up just a few times. This rearrangement joins TRBV7-3 to TRBJ2-1, with D possibly being TRBD2 (6 bases). Germline values: CDR1 SGHTA, CDR2 FQGTGA. This CDR3 has 14 residues. V lost 3 bases, J lost 5 bases, and 11 bases lay in between. CDR3 region: CASSFRDLHNEQFF. As DNA, the CDR3 is TGTGCCAGCAGCTTTCGGGACTTACACAATGAGCAGTTCTTC.

This clonotype was observed at least ten times. The V gene is TRBV29-1, the J gene TRBJ2-7; D possibly matches TRBD1 or TRBD2 (11 bases each). Germline CDR1 SQVTM, CDR2 ANQGSEA. The CDR3 has 17 residues. The V and J ends lost 6 bases and 2 bases respectively, with 26 bases between them. The CDR3 sequence is CSVIGTGGLAEPYEQYF. For the CDR3, the DNA is TGCAGCGTCATCGGGACAGGGGGACTAGCGGAGCCCTACGAGCAGTACTTC.